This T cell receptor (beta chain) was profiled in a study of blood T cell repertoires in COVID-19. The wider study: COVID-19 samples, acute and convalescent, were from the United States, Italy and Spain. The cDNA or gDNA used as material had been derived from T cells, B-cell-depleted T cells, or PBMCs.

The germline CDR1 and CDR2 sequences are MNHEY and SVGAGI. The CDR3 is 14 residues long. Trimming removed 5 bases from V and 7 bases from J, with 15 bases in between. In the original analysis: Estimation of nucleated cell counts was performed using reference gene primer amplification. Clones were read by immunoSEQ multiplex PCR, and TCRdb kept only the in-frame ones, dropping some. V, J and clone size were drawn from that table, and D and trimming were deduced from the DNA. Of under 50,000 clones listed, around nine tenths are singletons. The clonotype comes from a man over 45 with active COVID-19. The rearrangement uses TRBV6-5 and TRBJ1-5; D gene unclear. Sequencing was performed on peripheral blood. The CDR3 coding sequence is TGTGCCAGCAGTCCCAGAGTAAGCGGGCAGCCCCAGCATTTT. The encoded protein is CASSPRVSGQPQHF.